The 7 T cell receptor beta chains presented below share a single source sample, sequenced in a study of T cell changes during pregnancy in multiple sclerosis. Measured with immunoSEQ multiplex PCR; TCRdb has only the in-frame clones, and not every one. The repertoire consists of some 99,000 clones, with over 85% occurring once and the leading ten covering 0.99%. The sequencing used peripheral blood, collected after pregnancy. The receptors were sampled from a female donor with multiple sclerosis, enrolled in a pregnancy study.

The genes are TRBV10-1 and TRBJ2-7; TRBD2 matches at 9 bases. The CDR3 spans 14 residues. CDR1 and CDR2 from the germline V gene are WNHNN and SYGVQD (reference sequence). The ends lost 5 bases at V and 0 bases at J; junction bases unmatched: 2. The CDR3 here is CASSSGGSSYEQYF. CDR3 DNA: TGCGCCAGCAGTAGCGGGGGGAGCTCCTACGAGCAGTACTTC.

The V gene is TRBV28, the J gene TRBJ1-4; 10 bases map to TRBD1. The V segment lost 5 bases and the J segment 7 bases; nucleotides outside the gene matches: 7. Germline V gene sequence: CDR1 MDHEN, CDR2 SYDVKM. This CDR3 contains 15 residues. The chain's CDR3 is CASSPGQGSSEKLFF. The CDR3 DNA reads TGTGCCAGCAGTCCGGGACAGGGGTCCAGTGAAAAACTGTTTTTT.

The chain carries TRBV29-1 and TRBJ2-7; 8 bases line up with TRBD2. Per germline, CDR1 SQVTM and CDR2 ANQGSEA. The V segment lost 5 bases and the J segment 2 bases; nucleotides outside the gene matches: 8. CDR3 length: 14 residues. The CDR3 sequence is CSVISGRSAYEQYF. CDR3 sequence (DNA): TGCAGCGTTATAAGCGGGAGATCAGCCTACGAGCAGTACTTC.

The chain uses TRBV9 and TRBJ1-3; D not certain. This CDR3 is built from 15 residues. Germline values: CDR1 SGDLS, CDR2 YYNGEE. V was trimmed by 4 bases and J by 0 bases, leaving 11 bases between them. The DNA for the CDR3 is TGTGCCAGCAGCAGCGGACTCCTCTCTGGAAACACCATATATTTT. Protein product: CASSSGLLSGNTIYF.

This clone was detected once. The V call is TRBV16, the J call TRBJ2-1, with 9 bases that match TRBD2. Germline V CDR1 and CDR2: KGHSY, FQNENV. The junction had 6 bases not matched to a gene; V was cut back by 0 bases and J by 3 bases. CDR3 length: 17 amino acids. The CDR3 sequence: CASSQSMASGIYNEQFF. CDR3 DNA: TGTGCCAGCAGCCAATCGATGGCTAGCGGGATCTACAATGAGCAGTTCTTC.

This clone was counted once. This sample includes further DNA sequences coding for the same CDR3. This chain joins TRBV19 and TRBJ2-7; possible D gene TRBD2, 5 bases. V was pared by 3 bases and J by 0 bases, with 9 bases between. The CDR3 runs 14 residues. Germline V gene data show CDR1 as LNHDA and CDR2 as SQIVND (reference sequence). The CDR3 nucleotides are TGTGCCAGTAGTATTGGAGGAAGCTCCTACGAGCAGTACTTC. Its protein product is CASSIGGSSYEQYF.

The CDR3 region has the DNA TGTGCCAGCAGCTTAGGCGGCCAGCCCCAGCATTTT. Protein sequence: CASSLGGQPQHF. This rearrangement joins TRBV7-9 to TRBJ1-5, with D unresolved. This CDR3 spans 12 amino acids. V shed 1 base and J shed 7 bases, with 5 bases lying between them. Germline V gene lookup returns CDR1 SEHNR and CDR2 FQNEAQ (reference sequence).